Listed here is a single TCR beta chain. Its antigen is as yet unknown. A much larger clone lies a single base off, so this may be a read error. The sample is drawn from a study of glioma-infiltrating T cells. Notes on the study in general: Tissue and blood shared very few CDR3 sequences. Tissue-blood divergence was below expectation in non-neoplastic patients, above in gliomas.

The CDR3 loop spans 15 amino acids. Germline V lookup: CDR1 SNHLY, CDR2 FYNNEI. Losses at the gene ends were 7 bases for V and 4 bases for J; bases not matched to a gene: 7. Amplification of TCR alpha and beta CDR3 regions from RNA used iRepertoire nested multiplex PCR. Tissue mRNA or PBMC total RNA, about 90-400 ng, went into one-step reverse transcription and amplification. MiXCR was run by TCRdb on the multiplex PCR reads, yielding one entry per CDR3 protein. The sample includes around 170,000 distinct CDR3 sequences, approximately 40% of them seen just once. The sequenced sample was glioma tissue, nonneoplastic brain tissue, or PBMCs (not recorded which). The V call is TRBV2, the J call TRBJ2-1; TRBD2 matches at 10 bases. This clonotype was sampled from a human donor with low-grade glioma or glioblastoma, undergoing nonglioma brain surgery, or in good health (not recorded which). The CDR3 bases are TGTGCCAGCAATGTGGGACTAGCGAGTTACAATGAGCAGTTCTTC. Its protein is CASNVGLASYNEQFF.